The sequence of this T cell receptor (beta chain) was determined in a study of vaccination and CD4 T cells after COVID-19. Turning to the study itself: It was a median roughly 92 days after diagnosis, with a range of 35 to 161, that post-COVID samples were drawn. The cells were exposed to overlapping spike peptides originating from SARS-CoV-2, HCoV-NL63, HCoV-OC43 and HCoV-229E for stimulation. Study conclusions and caveats: Spike mono-reactivity was the property of 304 of 307 vaccine-specific clones in convalescent patients.

Treatment: approximately 10-day PBMC culture with coronavirus spike peptide pools or control peptides (ViraFEST assay). Sequenced with the Oncomine TCR Beta short-read assay was DNA taken from cultured CD4+ T cells. Genomic DNA was taken out of cultured CD4+ T cells by extraction. TCRdb re-derived calls from the PCR reads in MiXCR, one entry per CDR3 protein. Counted here are several thousand distinct CDR3 sequences, about 57% occurring once; the ten biggest clones make up approximately 15%. On this clonotype: Its antigen is not identified.

The sample here was cultured CD4+ T cells from blood, taken after SARS-CoV-2 vaccination. The TCR originated in a human donor with COVID-19.

CDR3 DNA: TGTGCCAGCAGTTACTCGTCAGTATATAGCAATCAGCCCCAGCATTTT. Protein product: CASSYSSVYSNQPQHF. The chain employs TRBV6-2 or TRBV6-3 and TRBJ1-5; D gene unclear. The length of the CDR3 is 16 residues. V lost 0 bases to trimming and J lost 0 bases, with 9 bases between them. The V gene's germline CDR1 is MNHEY and CDR2 SVGEGT.